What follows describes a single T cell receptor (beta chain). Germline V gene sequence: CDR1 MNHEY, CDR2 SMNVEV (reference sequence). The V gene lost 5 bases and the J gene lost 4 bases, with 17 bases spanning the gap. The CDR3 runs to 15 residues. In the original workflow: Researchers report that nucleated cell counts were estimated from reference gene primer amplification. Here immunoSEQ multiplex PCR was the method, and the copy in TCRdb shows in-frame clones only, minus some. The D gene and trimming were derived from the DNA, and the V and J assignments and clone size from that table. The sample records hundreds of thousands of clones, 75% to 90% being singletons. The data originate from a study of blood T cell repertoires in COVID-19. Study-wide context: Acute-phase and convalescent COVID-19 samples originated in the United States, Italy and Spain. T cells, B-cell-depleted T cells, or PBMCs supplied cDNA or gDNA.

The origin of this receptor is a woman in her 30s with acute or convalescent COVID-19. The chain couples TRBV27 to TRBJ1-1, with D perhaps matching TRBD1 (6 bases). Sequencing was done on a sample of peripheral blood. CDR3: CASSRTAILGTEAFF. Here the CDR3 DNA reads TGTGCCAGCAGTAGGACAGCGATCTTGGGCACTGAAGCTTTCTTT.